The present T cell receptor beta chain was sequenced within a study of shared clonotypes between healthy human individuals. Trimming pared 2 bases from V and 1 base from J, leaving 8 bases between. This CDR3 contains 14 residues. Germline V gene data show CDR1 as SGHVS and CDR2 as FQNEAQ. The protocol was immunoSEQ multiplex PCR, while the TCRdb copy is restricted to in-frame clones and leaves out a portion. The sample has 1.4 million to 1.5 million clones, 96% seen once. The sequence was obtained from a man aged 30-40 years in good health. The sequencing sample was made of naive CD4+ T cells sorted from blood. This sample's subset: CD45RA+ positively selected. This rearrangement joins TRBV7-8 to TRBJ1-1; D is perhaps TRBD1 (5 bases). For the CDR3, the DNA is TGTGCCAGCAGCTTATCTACAGGGAACACTGAAGCTTTCTTT. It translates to CASSLSTGNTEAFF. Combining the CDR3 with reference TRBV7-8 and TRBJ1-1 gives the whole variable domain GAGVSQSPRYKVAKRGQDVALRCDPISGHVSLFWYQQALGQGPEFLTYFQNEAQLDKSGLPSDRFFAERPEGSVSTLKIQRTQQEDSAVYLCASSLSTGNTEAFFGQGTRLTVV.